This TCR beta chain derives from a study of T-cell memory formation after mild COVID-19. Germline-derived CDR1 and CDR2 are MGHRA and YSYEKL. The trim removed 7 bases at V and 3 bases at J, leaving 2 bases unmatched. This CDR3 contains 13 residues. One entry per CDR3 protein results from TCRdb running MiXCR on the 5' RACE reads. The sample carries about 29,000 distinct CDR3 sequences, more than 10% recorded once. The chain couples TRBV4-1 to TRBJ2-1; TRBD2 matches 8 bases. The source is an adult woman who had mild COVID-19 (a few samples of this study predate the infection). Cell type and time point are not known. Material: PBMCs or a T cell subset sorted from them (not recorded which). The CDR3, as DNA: TGCGCCAGCACCGGGGGGGTCTACAATGAGCAGTTCTTC. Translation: CASTGGVYNEQFF.